The rows below give T cell receptor beta chains drawn from one sample of a study of neoadjuvant anti-PD-1 for oral cavity cancer. Sequencing was performed with immunoSEQ multiplex PCR; in TCRdb, only in-frame clones are kept and a portion is missing. The top ten clones hold about 3.4% of a sample with 70,000 to 95,000 clones, under 85% of them seen once. The sequenced sample was PBMCs, obtained before nivolumab (anti-PD-1) treatment. All receptors come from a person aged 35-79 years with oral cavity squamous cell carcinoma. Each CDR3 is given with its conserved first and last residue. Some rows mark clone size as missing; the rest say once, few, many or name a class of expanded clone.

>TRBV5-1|few|TRBJ1-1
CASSSIKDTEAFF
>TRBV7-8|NA|TRBJ1-3
CASSLGAWGSGNTIYF
>TRBV6-1|NA|TRBJ1-2
CASSEEGKGRDYGYTF
>TRBV11-2|NA|TRBJ2-7
CASSLQVGPYEQYF
>TRBV19|few|TRBJ2-2
CASTSFRGGELFF
>TRBV30|NA|TRBJ1-2
CAWSSGTANYGYTF
>TRBV6-5|NA|TRBJ1-1
CASSYGGLNTEAFF
>TRBV5-1|once|TRBJ2-7
CASSLDTRYEQYF
>TRBV5-6|NA|TRBJ2-1
CASSLVVAGFIYNEQFF
>TRBV4-2|NA|TRBJ2-1
CASSQGGGAGEPNEQFF
>TRBV28|NA|TRBJ1-5
CASSFPQALNQPQHF
>TRBV12-1|NA|TRBJ2-7
CASSPGIPRREQYF
>TRBV28|NA|TRBJ2-3
CASSVPRGAGMGDTQYF
>TRBV12-5|NA|TRBJ2-3
CASGLGEGTDTQYF
>TRBV25-1|NA|TRBJ1-1
CASAGPQAFF
>TRBV2|few|TRBJ2-7
CASSVGLAVSSYEQYF
>TRBV9|NA|TRBJ1-4
CASSVEGNVGGEKLFF
>TRBV28|NA|TRBJ2-3
CASSLSLSGSRYF
>TRBV6-5|NA|TRBJ2-4
CASTSLGRENIQYF
>TRBV6-5|NA|TRBJ1-4
CASRYGQGEKLFF
>TRBV7-6|NA|TRBJ2-1
CASRGDPFSYNEQFF
>TRBV11-2|NA|TRBJ2-7
CASSSGPQVSYEQYF
>TRBV5-4|NA|TRBJ1-3
CASSSGLTGNTIYF
>TRBV30|NA|TRBJ1-2
CAWRIQGARDGYTF
>TRBV6-5|NA|TRBJ1-5
CASSSRGKYQPQHF
>TRBV7-2|NA|TRBJ2-5
CASSYRLAGAGETQYF
>TRBV10-3|NA|TRBJ2-1
CAISGPGLAGESSYNEQFF
>TRBV14|NA|TRBJ2-7
CASSQAEQGRYEQYF
>TRBV2|NA|TRBJ2-1
CASSYGSGSARNEQFF
>TRBV6-1|NA|TRBJ1-5
CASSLDSNQPQHF
>TRBV6-6|few|TRBJ2-5
CASKETGSGTQYF
>TRBV30|NA|TRBJ2-1
CAWSRTAVGNEQFF
>TRBV2|NA|TRBJ1-2
CASTGGGATSPDYGYTF
>TRBV2|once|TRBJ1-4
CASSEGGIQLFF
>TRBV29-1|NA|TRBJ2-2
CSVVPGAAGELFF
>TRBV10-3|NA|TRBJ2-2
CAISDTGQGASGELFF
>TRBV11-2|NA|TRBJ2-1
CASSFKRPSSYNEQFF
>TRBV6-5|NA|TRBJ1-2
CASSYPGGYGYTF
>TRBV2|NA|TRBJ1-4
CASTQGGEKLFF
>TRBV2|NA|TRBJ1-5
CASRGGGSSGQPQHF
>TRBV4-2|NA|TRBJ2-1
CASSQGEGGATYNEQFF
>TRBV6-5|NA|TRBJ2-1
CASSPDLHEQFF
>TRBV27|once|TRBJ2-7
CASSVGDSRLPREQYF
>TRBV7-3|NA|TRBJ2-2
CASSLGSAGELFF
>TRBV30|NA|TRBJ2-1
CAWRVLGPSYNEQFF
>TRBV2|NA|TRBJ2-7
CASSRSGSYEQYF
>TRBV2|few|TRBJ1-4
CASSGGSFEKLFF
>TRBV30|NA|TRBJ2-7
CAWGSTYYEQYF
>TRBV19|NA|TRBJ2-2
CASSREGENTGELFF
>TRBV5-1|NA|TRBJ2-2
CASRLTALNTGELFF
>TRBV7-2|once|TRBJ2-5
CASSPPGLAAETQYF
>TRBV29-1|NA|TRBJ1-4
CSVARGTDNEKLFF
>TRBV6-1|NA|TRBJ2-7
CAIRKEGRGYEQYF